The clone carrying this T cell receptor beta chain was found once. What it recognizes is unknown. The data derive from a study of vaccination effects on CD4 cells after COVID-19. Study as a whole: After the second dose, samples were taken at median day 72.

TCRdb's copy holds only in-frame clones and misses some; the assay was immunoSEQ multiplex PCR. The profile shows roughly 32,000 clones, 55% to 75% of them singletons. V lost 6 bases and J lost 5, with 13 bases in between. The germline gives CDR1 LNHDA, CDR2 SQIVND (reference sequence). The CDR3 loop spans 13 amino acids. General study results and limits: Clones arising from infection and from vaccination showed marked clonal contraction late after vaccination. Cross-reaction with common cold coronaviruses was seen in only 1 of 255 vaccine-induced clones from healthy vaccinees.

Sequencing followed a ViraFEST assay step that expanded antigen-specific CD4+ T cells with viral peptide pools. With 10 to 11 days of culture completed, CD4+ T cells were isolated. Participants received two doses of either the BNT162b2 or mRNA-1273 vaccine. People in the vaccine group had not been infected with SARS-CoV-2 before, and their nucleocapsid antibodies were negative. V is TRBV19 and J is TRBJ1-2, with D possibly TRBD1 on 5 matching bases. This clonotype was obtained from a human donor who received a COVID-19 vaccine. Source: CD4+ T cells from PBMCs cultured with HCoV-229E spike peptides, taken after COVID-19 vaccination. CDR3 residues: CASSRGVEYGYTF. DNA of the CDR3: TGTGCCAGTAGCCGGGGGGTGGAGTATGGCTACACCTTC.